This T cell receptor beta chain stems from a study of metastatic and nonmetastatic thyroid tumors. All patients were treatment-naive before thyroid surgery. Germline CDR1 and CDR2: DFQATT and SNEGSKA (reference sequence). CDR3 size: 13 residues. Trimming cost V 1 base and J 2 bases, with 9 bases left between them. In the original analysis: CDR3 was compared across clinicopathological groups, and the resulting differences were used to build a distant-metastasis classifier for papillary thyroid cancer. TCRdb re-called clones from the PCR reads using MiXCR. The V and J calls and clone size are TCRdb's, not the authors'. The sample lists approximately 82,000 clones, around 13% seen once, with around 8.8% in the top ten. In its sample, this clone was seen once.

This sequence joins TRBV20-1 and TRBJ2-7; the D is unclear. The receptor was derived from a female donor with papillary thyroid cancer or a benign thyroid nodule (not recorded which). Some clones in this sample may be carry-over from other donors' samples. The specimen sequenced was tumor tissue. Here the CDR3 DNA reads TGCAGTGCTAGAGGCCCCGTAACCTACGAGCAGTACTTC. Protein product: CSARGPVTYEQYF.